Listed here are 17 T cell receptor beta chains from one sample, sequenced in a study of T cell responses to AZD1222 COVID-19 vaccine. The method was immunoSEQ multiplex PCR; TCRdb's version includes in-frame clones alone and lacks a portion of them. Of around 130,000 clones in the sample, approximately 89% were seen once. The specimen comprised peripheral blood, sampled on day 0 of AZD1222 vaccination. These TCRs come from an adult in good health.

This chain joins TRBV10-1 and TRBJ1-1; the D gene is possibly TRBD1 (5 bases). V was trimmed by 2 bases and J by 4 bases, leaving 11 bases between them. This CDR3 region has 14 residues. Germline V CDR1 and CDR2: WNHNN, SYGVQD (reference sequence). CDR3 loop: CASSETGGGTEAFF. The CDR3 nucleotides are TGCGCCAGCAGTGAGACGGGGGGTGGCACTGAAGCTTTCTTT.

The chain employs TRBV2 and TRBJ2-3, with D maybe TRBD1 (6 bases). The CDR3 is made up of 12 amino acids. Trimming took 8 bases from V and 4 from J, leaving 10 bases between them. Germline-derived CDR1 and CDR2 are SNHLY and FYNNEI. In DNA form, the CDR3 reads TGTGCCAGCCACCCAGGGGCAGATACGCAGTATTTT. Protein product: CASHPGADTQYF.

V usage is TRBV3-1 (or the pseudogene TRBV3-2) and J usage is TRBJ1-2; D might be TRBD1 (5 bases). CDR1 LGHDT and CDR2 YNNKEL come from the germline V gene (reference sequence). The germline V and J ends were trimmed by 6 bases and 1 base, with 21 bases remaining between them. The CDR3 is 17 amino acids. In DNA, the CDR3 is TGTGCCAGCAGGCTTGAAGCGGGACCCGACAGTAACTATGGCTACACCTTC. This encodes CASRLEAGPDSNYGYTF.

V usage is TRBV7-6 and J usage is TRBJ2-1; no clear D. The CDR3 consists of 16 residues. Between the trimmed V and J ends, which lost 2 bases and 0 bases, there was a span of 11 bases. Germline assignment: CDR1 SGHVS and CDR2 FNYEAQ. The CDR3 nucleotides are TGTGCCAGCAGCTTATATGGCGGCAGCTCCTACAATGAGCAGTTCTTC. Protein product: CASSLYGGSSYNEQFF.

This sequence joins TRBV14 and TRBJ2-7; D is ambiguous. CDR1 is SGHDN, CDR2 FVKESK, per germline. CDR3 size: 14 residues. Trimming cost V 0 bases and J 6 bases, with 12 bases left between them. The chain's CDR3 is CASSQDLGLSEQYF. CDR3 DNA: TGTGCCAGCAGCCAAGATCTTGGGTTGAGCGAGCAGTACTTC.

The V and J genes are TRBV27 and TRBJ1-5; 9 nucleotides align to TRBD1. This CDR3 is built from 16 residues. Germline CDR1 MNHEY, CDR2 SMNVEV (reference sequence). The junction had 8 bases not matched to a gene; V was cut back by 5 bases and J by 3 bases. CDR3 protein: CASSLQGANANQPQHF. The CDR3 region has the DNA TGTGCCAGCAGTCTACAGGGGGCTAATGCCAATCAGCCCCAGCATTTT.

This clone appeared once. The chain recombines TRBV5-6 with TRBJ1-1, with D tentatively TRBD1 (6 bases). Trimming took off 5 bases at V and 1 base at J, with 15 bases between the two ends. CDR3 size: 15 residues. In germline, CDR1 is SGHDT, CDR2 YYEEEE. The CDR3 region is CASSRWGRGNTEAFF. As DNA, the CDR3 is TGTGCCAGCAGTCGATGGGGCAGGGGGAACACTGAAGCTTTCTTT.

The chain links TRBV6-5 to TRBJ1-6; 7 bases line up with TRBD1. Losses at the gene ends were 0 bases for V and 8 bases for J; bases not matched to a gene: 4. Germline CDR1 reads MNHEY; CDR2 reads SVGAGI. The length of the CDR3 is 15 residues. CDR3 coding DNA: TGTGCCAGCAGTTACTCCGGGACAGAGTATTCACCCCTCCACTTT. This gives the protein CASSYSGTEYSPLHF.

The V and J genes are TRBV5-1 and TRBJ1-6; unclear D gene. CDR3 length equals 14 residues. The V end lost 10 bases, the J end lost 5 bases, and 16 bases lay between the germline ends. Germline CDR1 reads SGHRS; CDR2 reads YFSETQ. Here the CDR3 DNA reads TGCGCCTGCAAGAGGGCTGGCGATAATTCACCCCTCCACTTT. Translating it yields CACKRAGDNSPLHF. The entire variable domain, with the rest obtained from reference TRBV5-1 and TRBJ1-6, is as follows: KAGVTQTPRYLIKTRGQQVTLSCSPISGHRSVSWYQQTPGQGLQFLFEYFSETQRNKGNFPGRFSGRQFSNSRSEMNVSTLELGDSALYLCACKRAGDNSPLHFGNGTRLTVT.

CDR3 in DNA: TGTGCCTGGAGTCTTTCGGCATCCTACGAGCAGTACTTC. It translates to CAWSLSASYEQYF. The chain combines TRBV30 with TRBJ2-7, with unresolved D. Germline values: CDR1 GTSNPN, CDR2 SVGIG (reference sequence). This CDR3 spans 13 amino acids. With 2 bases removed from V and 1 base from J, the gap between germline ends came to 9 bases.

The V call is TRBV27, the J call TRBJ1-1; TRBD1 might be the D (5 bases). The CDR3 consists of 12 residues. V dropped 7 bases and J dropped 7 bases, with 13 bases sitting between them. CDR1 is MNHEY and CDR2 is SMNVEV in the germline V gene (reference sequence). This CDR3 reads CASKGTGLEAFF. CDR3 DNA: TGTGCCAGCAAGGGGACGGGCCTTGAAGCTTTCTTT.

The V call is TRBV30, the J call TRBJ1-4; D call uncertain. V lost 2 bases to trimming and J lost 2 bases, with 12 bases between them. Germline V gives CDR1 GTSNPN, CDR2 SVGIG (reference sequence). The CDR3 runs 15 residues. The CDR3 spells CAWSPPSGTNEKLFF. As DNA, the CDR3 is TGTGCCTGGAGTCCCCCCTCTGGGACTAATGAAAAACTGTTTTTT.

CDR3 sequence reads: CASSLGDRGVYGYTF. The CDR3 nucleotides read TGTGCCAGCAGTTTGGGAGACAGGGGGGTCTATGGCTACACCTTC. The V and J genes are TRBV28 and TRBJ1-2; 9 nucleotides agree with TRBD1. Germline lookup yields CDR1 MDHEN and CDR2 SYDVKM. The CDR3 extends over 15 amino acids. V trimming: 3 bases; J trimming: 4 bases; junction bases outside the gene matches: 6.

The V call is TRBV6-5, the J call TRBJ1-2; D gene unclear. The ends were cut back, 1 base at V and 8 bases at J, with 14 bases in the middle. The CDR3 sequence is 14 residues long. Per the germline V gene, CDR1 is MNHEY and CDR2 is SVGAGI. This chain's CDR3 is CASSYYGKTGGYTF. The CDR3 DNA follows: TGTGCCAGCAGTTACTACGGAAAAACGGGGGGCTACACCTTC.

In its sample, this clone was seen a few times. This chain links TRBV29-1 with TRBJ1-5; TRBD1 agrees at 7 bases. The ends lost 4 bases at V and 5 bases at J; junction bases unmatched: 2. The CDR3 runs 12 residues. Germline CDR1 reads SQVTM; CDR2 reads ANQGSEA. Written as DNA, the CDR3 is TGCAGCGTTGGGGACAGAGATCAGCCCCAGCATTTT. Translating it yields CSVGDRDQPQHF.

V is TRBV6-1 and J is TRBJ1-5; D is ambiguous. Looked up from germline, CDR1 is MNHNS and CDR2 is SASEGT. This CDR3 is 14 amino acids long. V was trimmed by 3 bases and J by 0 bases, leaving 6 bases between them. CDR3 residues: CASSDGHSNQPQHF. Written as DNA, the CDR3 is TGTGCCAGCAGTGACGGTCATAGCAATCAGCCCCAGCATTTT.

As to this clone: The junction does not match germline at one end; this may be a read error. This chain uses TRBV4-1 with TRBJ1-5, with 7 bases that match TRBD1. This CDR3 has 15 residues. The germline V gene encodes CDR1 MGHRA and CDR2 YSYEKL. The CDR3, as DNA: TGCGCCAGCAGCCAAGACGACAGGGTCAATCAGCTCCAGCATTTT. This encodes CASSQDDRVNQLQHF.